One and the same sample provided the 14 T cell receptor beta chains below, sequenced in a study of blood T cell repertoires in COVID-19. Sequencing was performed with immunoSEQ multiplex PCR; in TCRdb, only in-frame clones are kept and a portion is missing. The table shows roughly 100,000 clones, with around 86% occurring only once. The sequenced material came from peripheral blood. All receptors come from a woman aged 80 or older with active or convalescent COVID-19.

This rearrangement joins TRBV10-3 to TRBJ2-3; D perhaps matches TRBD2 (5 bases). Deletions cut 5 bases from V and 5 bases from J, with 17 bases between. The CDR3 has 15 amino acids. Germline lookup yields CDR1 ENHRY and CDR2 SYGVKD. Here the CDR3 reads CAISPEPAGRDTQYF. CDR3 in DNA: TGTGCCATCAGTCCCGAGCCTGCGGGTAGAGATACGCAGTATTTT.

J is TRBJ1-1 and V is TRBV3-1 (or the pseudogene TRBV3-2); D gene uncertain. The ends were cut back, 3 bases at V and 6 bases at J, with 5 bases in the middle. The germline V gene has CDR1 LGHDT and CDR2 YNNKEL (reference sequence). There are 11 residues in the CDR3. The CDR3 nucleotides are TGTGCCAGCAGCCATCGTTCTGAAGCTTTCTTT. Its protein product is CASSHRSEAFF.

This chain links TRBV3-1 (or the pseudogene TRBV3-2) with TRBJ2-5; D not resolved. Trimming pared 0 bases from V and 7 bases from J, leaving 9 bases between. The CDR3 contains 13 residues. Germline loops: CDR1 LGHDT, CDR2 YNNKEL (reference sequence). The CDR3 spells CASSQEHLGTQYF. The CDR3 nucleotides read TGTGCCAGCAGCCAAGAACACCTAGGGACCCAGTACTTC.

V and J are TRBV2 and TRBJ2-5; 8 bases agree with TRBD1. The germline V gene has CDR1 SNHLY and CDR2 FYNNEI. Trimming took 7 bases from V and 5 from J; bases not matched to a gene: 6. The CDR3 extends over 13 amino acids. The DNA for the CDR3 is TGTGCCAGCAATGCGGACAGGGACGAGACCCAGTACTTC. It yields the protein CASNADRDETQYF.

V gene TRBV6-4 combines with J gene TRBJ2-7; TRBD2 aligns across 8 bases. CDR3 size: 14 residues. Germline V gene data show CDR1 as MRHNA and CDR2 as SNTAGT. The V segment lost 10 bases and the J segment 5 bases; nucleotides outside the gene matches: 13. The CDR3, as DNA: TGTGCCACCGGGAGGGACACTGGTATGGACGAGCAGTACTTC. Protein: CATGRDTGMDEQYF.

V and J are TRBV5-6 and TRBJ1-1; no clear D gene. Germline values: CDR1 SGHDT, CDR2 YYEEEE. Trimming removed 0 bases at V and 4 bases at J, with 7 bases between. The CDR3 extends over 13 amino acids. The CDR3 nucleotides read TGTGCCAGCAGCTTGGGAGGGTTCACTGAAGCTTTCTTT. This gives the protein CASSLGGFTEAFF. The variable domain in full, with the rest retrieved from reference TRBV5-6 and TRBJ1-1, is DAGVTQSPTHLIKTRGQQVTLRCSPKSGHDTVSWYQQALGQGPQFIFQYYEEEERQRGNFPDRFSGHQFPNYSSELNVNALLLGDSALYLCASSLGGFTEAFFGQGTRLTVV.

V usage is TRBV15 and J usage is TRBJ2-5, with 9 bases fitting TRBD1. Unmatched junction bases numbered 4, after V lost 0 bases and J lost 5 bases. Germline values: CDR1 LNHNV, CDR2 YYDKDF (reference sequence). The CDR3 sequence is 15 residues long. CDR3: CATSRETGGAETQYF. The CDR3 coding sequence is TGTGCCACCAGCAGAGAAACAGGGGGCGCGGAGACCCAGTACTTC.

V is TRBV9 and J is TRBJ2-3, with D possibly matching TRBD2 (7 bases). Germline CDR1 reads SGDLS; CDR2 reads YYNGEE. The CDR3 length is 17 residues. V was trimmed by 4 bases and J by 2 bases, leaving 20 bases between them. CDR3 loop: CASSLGGGARTTDTQYF. In DNA, the CDR3 is TGTGCCAGCAGCCTCGGAGGGGGGGCGCGTACCACAGATACGCAGTATTTT.

The V and J genes are TRBV30 and TRBJ2-7, with D possibly being TRBD1 (6 bases). The CDR3 is made up of 13 amino acids. The V gene lost 4 bases and the J gene lost 2 bases, with 12 bases spanning the gap. Germline loops: CDR1 GTSNPN, CDR2 SVGIG (reference sequence). The CDR3 reads CAWNRVPPYEQYF. The DNA for the CDR3 is TGTGCCTGGAACAGGGTTCCCCCCTACGAGCAGTACTTC.

This rearrangement joins TRBV18 to TRBJ2-1; D gene uncertain. Between the trimmed V and J ends, which lost 2 bases and 4 bases, there was a span of 18 bases. Germline V gene data show CDR1 as KGHSH and CDR2 as LQKENI. This CDR3 spans 17 amino acids. The CDR3 DNA follows: TGTGCCAGCTCACCAGACATAGTATCCGGAAAGTACAATGAGCAGTTCTTC. Amino acid sequence: CASSPDIVSGKYNEQFF.

This clone appeared a few times. The chain combines TRBV4-2 with TRBJ2-1; possibly TRBD1 for D (5 bases). Germline CDR1 and CDR2: LGHNA and YNFKEQ. V gave up 4 bases and J gave up 0 bases, with 7 bases separating them. The CDR3 loop spans 14 amino acids. The CDR3 bases are TGTGCCAGCAGCCGCACAGGCTCCTACAATGAGCAGTTCTTC. It is translated as CASSRTGSYNEQFF.

The V gene is TRBV7-2, the J gene TRBJ2-4, with D possibly matching TRBD1 (6 bases). V lost 6 bases, J lost 0 bases, and 15 bases lay in between. The length of the CDR3 is 16 residues. In germline, CDR1 is SGHTA, CDR2 FQGNSA. The CDR3 DNA reads TGTGCCAGCAGACCAACAGGGTCGAGAGCCAAAAACATTCAGTACTTC. Protein product: CASRPTGSRAKNIQYF. The entire variable domain, with the rest obtained from reference TRBV7-2 and TRBJ2-4, is as follows: GAGVSQSPSNKVTEKGKDVELRCDPISGHTALYWYRQSLGQGLEFLIYFQGNSAPDKSGLPSDRFSAERTGGSVSTLTIQRTQQEDSAVYLCASRPTGSRAKNIQYFGAGTRLSVL.

The chain links TRBV7-8 to TRBJ2-7; 9 positions match TRBD2. Germline V gives CDR1 SGHVS, CDR2 FQNEAQ. The junction had 3 bases not matched to a gene; V was cut back by 5 bases and J by 1 base. The CDR3 is 14 amino acids. CDR3 nucleotides: TGTGCCAGCAGCACAGCGGGAGGTTCCTACGAGCAGTACTTC. It yields the protein CASSTAGGSYEQYF.

This chain connects TRBV19 to TRBJ2-1; TRBD2 matches 11 bases. The length of the CDR3 is 20 residues. V was pared by 2 bases and J by 0 bases, with 12 bases of the junction left unmatched. Germline lookup yields CDR1 LNHDA and CDR2 SQIVND (reference sequence). The CDR3 sequence is CASSIPGLAGAPSSYNEQFF. The CDR3 bases are TGTGCCAGTAGTATACCCGGACTAGCGGGCGCTCCGAGCTCCTACAATGAGCAGTTCTTC. Full variable domain (outside the CDR3, taken from reference TRBV19 and TRBJ2-1): DGGITQSPKYLFRKEGQNVTLSCEQNLNHDAMYWYRQDPGQGLRLIYYSQIVNDFQKGDIAEGYSVSREKKESFPLTVTSAQKNPTAFYLCASSIPGLAGAPSSYNEQFFGPGTRLTVL.